The subject of this entry is one T cell receptor beta chain. The source of the sample is a study of blood T cell repertoires in COVID-19. Germline CDR1 ENHRY, CDR2 SYGVKD. This CDR3 comprises 13 residues. The V end was cut by 2 bases, the J end by 4 bases, with 8 bases between. Using immunoSEQ multiplex PCR, the repertoire was profiled, and TCRdb retains in-frame clones only, with some absent. This sample has approximately 300,000 clones, with just under 90% found just once. The sequence came from a woman in her twenties or thirties who had recovered from COVID-19. The chain employs TRBV10-3 and TRBJ1-2; no clear D gene. The sequencing input was PBMCs or T cells enriched from blood (not recorded which). This chain's CDR3 is CAISEERFYGYTF. In DNA form, the CDR3 reads TGTGCCATCAGTGAGGAACGGTTCTATGGCTACACCTTC.